These T cell receptor beta chains were read from a single sample in a study of vaccination and CD4 T cells after COVID-19. No antigen has been identified for these receptors. MiXCR, run by TCRdb on the PCR reads, gives a single entry per CDR3 protein. The data hold fewer than 9,000 distinct CDR3 sequences, with roughly a fifth observed a single time. The material sequenced was CD4+ T cells from blood, cultured in vitro, taken after SARS-CoV-2 vaccination. These receptors were taken from a human donor who had recovered from COVID-19. Both conserved end residues are part of each CDR3. The order of the fields is CDR3 DNA, CDR3 protein, V gene, J gene, clone size, D gene. D genes are given only for firm matches. Rows give clone size only sometimes, using once, few, many, or a class for an expanded clone.

TGCAGTGCACGGACAGGGGGCGTGGGTCAGCCCCAGCATTTT	CSARTGGVGQPQHF	TRBV20-1	TRBJ1-5	medium-sized	TRBD1
TGTGCCAGCAATGAAGGGCTCTACGAGCAGTACTTC	CASNEGLYEQYF	TRBV2	TRBJ2-7	few	NA
TGTGCCAGCAGCCGACAGGGATTGAACACTGAAGCTTTCTTT	CASSRQGLNTEAFF	TRBV28	TRBJ1-1	many	TRBD1
TGTGCCAGCAGTTTACCAGCCAGGGGCCCCTACGAGCAGTACTTC	CASSLPARGPYEQYF	TRBV28	TRBJ2-7	NA	NA
TGTGCCAGTAGTATGAGGGTAGGCAATCAGCCCCAGCATTTT	CASSMRVGNQPQHF	TRBV19	TRBJ1-5	medium-sized	NA
TGTGCCAGCAGTGACTCGACAGCCGGAGGTCATGGCTACACCTTC	CASSDSTAGGHGYTF	TRBV6-4	TRBJ1-2	few	NA
TGTGCCAGCAGTGTAACTAGCGCCGATACGCAGTATTTT	CASSVTSADTQYF	TRBV6-4	TRBJ2-3	few	TRBD2
TGTGCCAGCAGGGAGGGGTATGGACAGGGGCCCTACGAGCAGTACTTC	CASREGYGQGPYEQYF	TRBV6-1	TRBJ2-7	medium-sized	TRBD1
TGTGCCAGCAGTTACCCGAGGACAGGGGGCGAGCAGTACTTC	CASSYPRTGGEQYF	TRBV6-5	TRBJ2-7	few	TRBD1
TGTGCCAGCAGACCGACAGGCCCGAACACTGAAGCTTTCTTT	CASRPTGPNTEAFF	TRBV27	TRBJ1-1	NA	NA
TGTGCCAGCTCATACGACCGACAGGGTAATAATTCACCCCTCCACTTT	CASSYDRQGNNSPLHF	TRBV18	TRBJ1-6	few	TRBD1
TGTGCCAGCGGCGTCGATTCCTTCCCCGAGCAGTTCTTC	CASGVDSFPEQFF	TRBV6-2/TRBV6-3	TRBJ2-1	NA	NA
TGTGCCAGCAGTGTAGGGGTGGGGGAGCTGTTTTTT	CASSVGVGELFF	TRBV6-1	TRBJ2-2	NA	NA
TGTGCCAGCACGGGCCCTAATTCACCCCTCCACTTT	CASTGPNSPLHF	TRBV6-1	TRBJ1-6	medium-sized	NA
TGCAGCGTTGGACAGGGCCACGAGCAGTACTTC	CSVGQGHEQYF	TRBV29-1	TRBJ2-7	NA	TRBD1
TGTGCCAGCAGCTCTCAGAGGGGACAGGGACTTGGCTACACCTTC	CASSSQRGQGLGYTF	TRBV2	TRBJ1-2	few	TRBD1